The T cell receptor (beta chain) described here comes from a study of cytomegalovirus exposure and HLA in healthy donors. This PCR relied on a set of 60 Vbeta primers and 13 Jbeta primers. Some clones are missing from TCRdb's copy, which holds only in-frame ones; the method was immunoSEQ multiplex PCR. The top ten hold about 4.5% of the sample, which has some 130,000 clones, 80% seen once. Sequencing was performed on PBMCs. The receptor comes from a man aged 30 to 45 in good health.

CDR3 DNA sequence: TGTGCCAGCAGGGGACACCTCATGAACACTGAAGCTTTCTTT. Protein sequence: CASRGHLMNTEAFF. The chain is built from TRBV28 and TRBJ1-1; possible D gene TRBD1, 6 bases. In germline, CDR1 is MDHEN, CDR2 SYDVKM. V was clipped by 6 bases and J by 0 bases, with 11 bases between them. This CDR3 comprises 14 residues.